Listed here is a single TCR beta chain. What it binds is not known. TCRdb keeps only in-frame clones here, not all; method: immunoSEQ multiplex PCR. There are 1.6 million or so clones in the sample; approximately 98.5% occur only once, and approximately 0.4% lies in the top ten. These data belong to a study of shared clonotypes between healthy human individuals. Overall study results and limits: Investigators expected sequencing depth to affect clonotype sharing among donors.

Germline CDR1 SGHVS, CDR2 FNYEAQ. This CDR3 contains 16 residues. Trimming stripped 0 bases from V and 0 bases from J, with 9 bases between. The source of this sequence is a man aged 25-45 years in good health. This chain links TRBV7-6 with TRBJ1-3; D not certain. Specimen: naive CD4+ T cells sorted from blood. Subset denoted: CD45RA+ positively selected. The CDR3 loop reads CASSLAAGISGNTIYF. The CDR3 DNA sequence: TGTGCCAGCAGCTTAGCGGCCGGTATCTCTGGAAACACCATATATTTT.